The 2 T cell receptor beta chains below were found in one sample sequenced in a study of beta chain features in type 1 diabetes. Study-wide findings and caveats: Shortening that was moderate but significant affected the TCRB CDR3s of Type 1 diabetes patients in all four CD4+ subsets.

All of the isolated RNA was reverse transcribed, so expressed TCRB transcripts were sequenced. The table came from immunoSEQ multiplex PCR; TCRdb's copy has only in-frame clones and leaves some out. The sample shows around 260,000 clones, 24% of them seen only once. Their target antigens are unknown. Sequencing used naive CD4+ T cells from blood. These receptors originate from a woman aged 30 to 39 with type 1 diabetes.

This clone came up a few times. The chain couples TRBV30 to TRBJ2-1; TRBD2 agrees at 9 bases. CDR1 and CDR2 (germline): GTSNPN, SVGIG (reference sequence). Trimming cost V 5 bases and J 4 bases; bases outside gene matches: 3. The CDR3 totals 13 residues. The CDR3 nucleotides are TGTGCCTGGCATAGCGGGGGATACAATGAGCAGTTCTTC. Its translation: CAWHSGGYNEQFF.

Remarks on this clone: This sample also contains other DNA sequences that code for the same CDR3. The chain employs TRBV5-1 and TRBJ2-1; D perhaps matches TRBD1 (6 bases). This CDR3 region has 15 residues. Germline CDR1 and CDR2: SGHRS and YFSETQ. Trimming removed 0 bases at V and 1 base at J, with 8 bases between. The chain's CDR3 is CASSLEQGSYNEQFF. The CDR3 DNA is TGCGCCAGCAGCTTGGAACAGGGATCCTACAATGAGCAGTTCTTC.